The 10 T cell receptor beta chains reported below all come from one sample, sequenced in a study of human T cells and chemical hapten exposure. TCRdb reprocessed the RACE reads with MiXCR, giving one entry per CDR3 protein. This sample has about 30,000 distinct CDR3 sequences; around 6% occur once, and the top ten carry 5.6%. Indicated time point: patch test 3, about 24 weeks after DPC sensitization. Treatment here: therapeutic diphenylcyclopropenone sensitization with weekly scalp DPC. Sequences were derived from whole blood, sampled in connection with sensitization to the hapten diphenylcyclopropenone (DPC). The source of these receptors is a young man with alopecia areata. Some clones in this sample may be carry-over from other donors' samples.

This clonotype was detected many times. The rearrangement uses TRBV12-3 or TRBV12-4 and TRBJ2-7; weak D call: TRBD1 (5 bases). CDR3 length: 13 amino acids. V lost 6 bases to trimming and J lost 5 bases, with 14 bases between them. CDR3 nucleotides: TGTGCCAGCAGAGTCGAGCAGGGCCACGAGCAGTACTTC. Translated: CASRVEQGHEQYF.

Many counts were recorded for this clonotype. Written as DNA, the CDR3 is TGCAGCGTTGAAGGGTTCGGGGCCCGCACAGATACGCAGTATTTT. This encodes CSVEGFGARTDTQYF. V gene TRBV29-1 combines with J gene TRBJ2-3; D is possibly TRBD1 or TRBD2 (5 bases each). The CDR3 sequence is 15 residues long. The germline V gene encodes CDR1 SQVTM and CDR2 ANQGSEA. Trimming shortened V by 1 base and J by 1 base, and 12 bases separated the two germline ends.

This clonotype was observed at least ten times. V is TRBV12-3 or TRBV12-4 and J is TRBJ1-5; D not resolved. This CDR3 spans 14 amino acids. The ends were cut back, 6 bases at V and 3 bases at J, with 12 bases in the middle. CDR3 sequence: CASRSDGDNQPQHF. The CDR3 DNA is TGTGCCAGCAGGTCCGACGGGGACAATCAGCCCCAGCATTTT.

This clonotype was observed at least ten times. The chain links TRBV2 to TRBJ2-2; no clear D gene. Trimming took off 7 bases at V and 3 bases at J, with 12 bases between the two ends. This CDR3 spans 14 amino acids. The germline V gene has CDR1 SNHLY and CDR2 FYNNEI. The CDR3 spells CASTLSDYTGELFF. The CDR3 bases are TGTGCCAGCACGCTCAGCGACTACACCGGGGAGCTGTTTTTT. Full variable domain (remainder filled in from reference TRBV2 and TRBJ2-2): EPEVTQTPSHQVTQMGQEVILRCVPISNHLYFYWYRQILGQKVEFLVSFYNNEISEKSEIFDDQFSVERPDGSNFTLKIRSTKLEDSAMYFCASTLSDYTGELFFGEGSRLTVL.

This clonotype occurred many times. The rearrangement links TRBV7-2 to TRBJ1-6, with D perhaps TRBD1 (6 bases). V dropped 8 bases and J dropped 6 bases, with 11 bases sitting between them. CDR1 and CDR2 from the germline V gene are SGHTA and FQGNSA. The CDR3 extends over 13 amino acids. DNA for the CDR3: TGTGCCAGCTCCGACAGGAGTAATTCACCCCTCCACTTT. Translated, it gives CASSDRSNSPLHF.

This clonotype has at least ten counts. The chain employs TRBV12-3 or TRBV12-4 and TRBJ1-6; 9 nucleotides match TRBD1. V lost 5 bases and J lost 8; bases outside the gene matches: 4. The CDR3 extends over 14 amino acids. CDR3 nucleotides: TGTGCCAGCAGTACCCGGACAGGGGATTCACCCCTCCACTTT. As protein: CASSTRTGDSPLHF.

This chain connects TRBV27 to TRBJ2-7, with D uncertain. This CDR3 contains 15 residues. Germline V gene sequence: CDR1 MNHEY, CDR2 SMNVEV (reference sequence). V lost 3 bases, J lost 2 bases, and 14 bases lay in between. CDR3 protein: CASSFVPGIPYEQYF. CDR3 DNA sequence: TGTGCCAGCAGTTTTGTCCCAGGAATCCCCTACGAGCAGTACTTC.

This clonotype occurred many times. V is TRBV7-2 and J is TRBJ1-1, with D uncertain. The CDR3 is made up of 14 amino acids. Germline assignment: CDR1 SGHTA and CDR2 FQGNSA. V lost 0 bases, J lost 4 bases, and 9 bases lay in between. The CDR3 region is CASSLAEWSTEAFF. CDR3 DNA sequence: TGTGCCAGCAGCTTAGCGGAATGGAGCACTGAAGCTTTCTTT.

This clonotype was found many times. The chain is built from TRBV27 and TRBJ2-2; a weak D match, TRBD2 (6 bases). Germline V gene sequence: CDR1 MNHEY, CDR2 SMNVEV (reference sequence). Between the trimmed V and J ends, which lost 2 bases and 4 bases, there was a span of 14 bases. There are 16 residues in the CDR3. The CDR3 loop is CASSLRRDGSTGELFF. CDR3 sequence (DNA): TGTGCCAGCAGTTTACGGCGGGACGGTAGCACCGGGGAGCTGTTTTTT.

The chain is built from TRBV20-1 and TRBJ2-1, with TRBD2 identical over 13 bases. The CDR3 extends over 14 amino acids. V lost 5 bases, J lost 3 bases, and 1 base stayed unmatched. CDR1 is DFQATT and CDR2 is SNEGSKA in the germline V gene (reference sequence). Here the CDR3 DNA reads TGCAGTGCTGGGACTAGCGGGAACTACAATGAGCAGTTCTTC. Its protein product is CSAGTSGNYNEQFF.